These 15 T cell receptor beta chains came from one sample sequenced in a study of blood T cells in healthy people across ages. Primed by a sample-barcoded 5' primer and a J-beta primer mix, a second PCR proceeded for about 6 to 12 cycles. Using its own MiXCR run on the 5' RACE reads, TCRdb lists one record per CDR3 protein. Of approximately 800,000 distinct CDR3 sequences listed, approximately 25% are singletons. The sample also formed part of further work on T cells of mothers and their children.

The sequencing sample was made of blood. These TCRs come from a boy younger than 18 in good health.

Only a few counts were recorded for this clonotype. This CDR3 is CASSVQGTEAFF. Written as DNA, the CDR3 is TGTGCCAGCAGCGTCCAGGGGACTGAAGCTTTCTTT. This sequence joins TRBV7-9 and TRBJ1-1; D is possibly TRBD1 (6 bases). The CDR3 consists of 12 residues. The germline V gene has CDR1 SEHNR and CDR2 FQNEAQ (reference sequence). Trimming removed 5 bases at V and 5 bases at J, with 9 bases between.

This clonotype was counted a few times. The junction differs from germline at one of its ends, possibly a read error. Here the CDR3 DNA reads TGTGCCAGCAGCTTTAACGAAGGACTTAGGCCGATCTTT. This encodes CASSFNEGLRPIF. The chain uses TRBV7-8 and TRBJ1-1; D gene uncertain. This CDR3 contains 13 residues. Per germline, CDR1 SGHVS and CDR2 FQNEAQ.

Regarding this clonotype: Its ends do not fully match the called genes, so a read error is possible. This chain joins TRBV7-7 and TRBJ1-4, with 10 bases aligning to TRBD1. Germline assignment: CDR1 SSHAT and CDR2 FNYEAQ (reference sequence). The CDR3 loop spans 19 amino acids. Here the CDR3 reads CASSFPAPGQGKPNEKLFF. In DNA form, the CDR3 reads TGTGCTAGCAGCTTCCCTGCTCCGGGACAGGGGAAACCTAATGAAAAACTGTTTTTT.

This clonotype came up a few times. The rearrangement uses TRBV4-1 and TRBJ2-5; D perhaps matches TRBD1 (6 bases). The better agreement between TRBJ2-7 and the DNA end casts doubt on the J call. This CDR3 spans 14 amino acids. Per germline, CDR1 MGHRA and CDR2 YSYEKL. In DNA, the CDR3 is TGCGCCAGCAGACAGGGTTCCAGAGCTGGCGAGCAGTACTTC. This translates into CASRQGSRAGEQYF.

V usage is TRBV6-1 and J usage is TRBJ2-7; TRBD2 might be the D (5 bases). The V end was cut by 7 bases, the J end by 2 bases, with 15 bases between. This CDR3 is 14 amino acids long. Germline values: CDR1 MNHNS, CDR2 SASEGT. In DNA, the CDR3 is TGTGCCAGCACCGTCCGGGCGACTACCTACGAGCAGTACTTC. It encodes CASTVRATTYEQYF.

This clonotype showed up just a few times. The V and J genes are TRBV20-1 and TRBJ2-4, with 9 positions matching TRBD2. The J segment lost 6 bases and the V segment lost 4 bases, leaving 4 bases of the junction unmatched. The germline V gene encodes CDR1 DFQATT and CDR2 SNEGSKA (reference sequence). The CDR3 is 13 residues long. The CDR3 reads CSAMREGRNIQYF. The DNA for the CDR3 is TGCAGTGCTATGCGGGAGGGGAGAAACATTCAGTACTTC.

This clonotype was seen a handful of times. The chain links TRBV20-1 to TRBJ1-5, with D uncertain. The CDR3 has 14 residues. The germline gives CDR1 DFQATT, CDR2 SNEGSKA (reference sequence). The CDR3 coding sequence is TGCAGCGTCGACACTCTGAGAAACAATCAGCCCCAGCATTTT. Translation gives CSVDTLRNNQPQHF.

The chain joins TRBV12-3 or TRBV12-4 to TRBJ2-2, with 12 bases fitting TRBD1. With 6 bases clipped from V and 2 bases from J, the junction kept 4 bases outside the gene matches. The CDR3 has 16 amino acids. The CDR3 DNA follows: TGTGCCAGCAGGGCCGGGACAGGGGGCAACACCGGGGAGCTGTTTTTT. Protein sequence: CASRAGTGGNTGELFF.

This clonotype was seen a handful of times. J is TRBJ2-4 and V is TRBV6-4; 7 nucleotides agree with TRBD1. Per germline, CDR1 MRHNA and CDR2 SNTAGT. The CDR3 length is 16 residues. The ends lost 0 bases at V and 6 bases at J; junction bases unmatched: 8. The CDR3 bases are TGTGCCAGCAGTGACTCGAAACAGGGGTTGGGAAACATTCAGTACTTC. Protein product: CASSDSKQGLGNIQYF.

This chain connects TRBV16 to TRBJ1-4, with D uncertain. The V gene lost 3 bases and the J gene lost 6 bases, with 11 bases spanning the gap. The germline V gene encodes CDR1 KGHSY and CDR2 FQNENV. The CDR3 contains 14 residues. CDR3: CASSHPGLYEKLFF. CDR3 coding DNA: TGTGCCAGCAGCCACCCGGGATTATATGAAAAACTGTTTTTT.

The chain uses TRBV5-1 and TRBJ2-7, with unresolved D. V lost 4 bases, J lost 1 base, and 12 bases lay in between. Germline lookup yields CDR1 SGHRS and CDR2 YFSETQ. This CDR3 spans 14 amino acids. The CDR3 reads CASSIQTQSYEQYF. Here the CDR3 DNA reads TGCGCCAGCAGCATACAGACTCAATCCTACGAGCAGTACTTC. The full variable domain, completed using reference TRBV5-1 and TRBJ2-7, is KAGVTQTPRYLIKTRGQQVTLSCSPISGHRSVSWYQQTPGQGLQFLFEYFSETQRNKGNFPGRFSGRQFSNSRSEMNVSTLELGDSALYLCASSIQTQSYEQYFGPGTRLTVT.

This clonotype was counted ten times or more. The chain joins TRBV2 to TRBJ1-6; D call uncertain. Looked up from germline, CDR1 is SNHLY and CDR2 is FYNNEI. The V and J ends lost 7 bases and 7 bases respectively, with 8 bases between them. The CDR3 length is 12 residues. CDR3 amino acids: CASTVPNSPLHF. The CDR3 nucleotides read TGTGCCAGCACCGTTCCAAATTCACCCCTCCACTTT.

This clonotype has just a few counts. The chain carries TRBV9 and TRBJ1-3; maybe TRBD1 (6 bases). V lost 0 bases and J 2 bases, leaving 9 bases between the germline ends. CDR1 and CDR2 from the germline V gene are SGDLS and YYNGEE. This CDR3 has 15 amino acids. CDR3 in DNA: TGTGCCAGCAGCGTAGAAACAGGGCCTGGAAACACCATATATTTT. It codes for CASSVETGPGNTIYF.

The rearrangement joins TRBV29-1 to TRBJ2-3; no clear D gene. The CDR3 totals 10 residues. V lost 7 bases, J lost 6 bases, and 8 bases lay in between. The V gene's germline CDR1 is SQVTM and CDR2 ANQGSEA. DNA of the CDR3: TGCAGCGCCCGTTTCGATACGCAGTATTTT. Translation gives CSARFDTQYF.

The V gene is TRBV28, the J gene TRBJ2-7; D is perhaps TRBD1 (5 bases). V lost 6 bases to trimming and J lost 1 base, with 16 bases between them. CDR3 size: 15 residues. The germline gives CDR1 MDHEN, CDR2 SYDVKM. The CDR3 DNA reads as TGTGCCAGCAGCCTTAAACTGACAGCTTCCTACGAGCAGTACTTC. This encodes CASSLKLTASYEQYF.